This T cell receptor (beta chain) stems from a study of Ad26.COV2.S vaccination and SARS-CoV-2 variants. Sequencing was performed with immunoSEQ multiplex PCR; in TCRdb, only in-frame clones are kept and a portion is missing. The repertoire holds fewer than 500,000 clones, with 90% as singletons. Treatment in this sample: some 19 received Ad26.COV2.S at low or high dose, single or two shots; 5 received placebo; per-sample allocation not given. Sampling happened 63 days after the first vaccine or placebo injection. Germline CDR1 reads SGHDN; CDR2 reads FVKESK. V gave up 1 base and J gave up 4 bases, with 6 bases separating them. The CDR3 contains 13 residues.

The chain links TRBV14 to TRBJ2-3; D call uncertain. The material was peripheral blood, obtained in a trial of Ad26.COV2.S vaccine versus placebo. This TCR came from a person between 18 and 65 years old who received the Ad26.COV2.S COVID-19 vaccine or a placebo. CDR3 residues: CASSQGEADTQYF. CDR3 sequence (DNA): TGTGCCAGCAGCCAAGGCGAAGCAGATACGCAGTATTTT.